These 3 T cell receptor beta chains were all obtained from the same sample, sequenced in a study of T cell repertoires in ileal Crohn's disease. Repertoires were generated with immunoSEQ multiplex PCR, while TCRdb's copy carries only in-frame clones and drops some. The data show around 17,000 clones, roughly two thirds seen once. Sequencing used ileal tissue. These receptors were obtained from an adult with Crohn's disease.

This clone came up once. The chain recombines TRBV11-3 with TRBJ1-1, with D possibly matching TRBD1 (5 bases). There are 14 residues in the CDR3. Germline CDR1 SGHNT, CDR2 YENEEA. The ends were cut back, 2 bases at V and 0 bases at J, with 7 bases in the middle. The CDR3 here is CASSLLGVNTEAFF. In nucleotides, the CDR3 is TGTGCCAGCAGCTTATTAGGGGTGAACACTGAAGCTTTCTTT.

The chain employs TRBV27 and TRBJ1-2, with unresolved D. Trimming cost V 3 bases and J 4 bases, with 15 bases left between them. From germline, CDR1 is MNHEY and CDR2 SMNVEV (reference sequence). CDR3 length: 15 amino acids. The CDR3 loop reads CASSFLGGISYGYTF. The CDR3 DNA reads as TGTGCCAGCAGTTTCTTGGGCGGGATAAGCTATGGCTACACCTTC.

The chain couples TRBV6-5 to TRBJ2-1; D may be TRBD2 (5 bases). The germline V gene has CDR1 MNHEY and CDR2 SVGAGI. This CDR3 is 15 amino acids long. Trimming stripped 2 bases from V and 8 bases from J, with 16 bases between. The CDR3 sequence: CASSYEGARPHEQFF. In DNA form, the CDR3 reads TGTGCCAGCAGTTACGAGGGAGCCCGCCCACATGAGCAGTTCTTC.